The 23 T cell receptor beta chains in this list originate from one sample, sequenced in a study of tumor and adjacent non-tumor tissue in lung cancer. TCRbeta libraries were built with three rounds of nested PCR, modified from ARM-PCR. A single record per CDR3 protein comes from TCRdb applying MiXCR to the multiplex PCR reads. The sample records over 100,000 distinct CDR3 sequences, about 63% being singletons. RNA was extracted from bulk tissue without any cell sorting. The normal lung tissue was taken more than 3 cm from the tumor edge. Sequencing was done on a sample of distant non-tumor lung tissue. The source of these receptors is a man in his 60s with non-small cell lung cancer.

The chain is built from TRBV5-4 and TRBJ1-2, with no clear D. CDR3 length: 12 residues. The V end was cut by 2 bases, the J end by 10 bases, with 12 bases between. Germline values: CDR1 SGHNT, CDR2 YYREEE (reference sequence). The CDR3 reads CASSFPGYTYTF. The DNA of the CDR3 is TGTGCCAGCAGCTTTCCGGGCTATACCTACACCTTC.

Notes on this clonotype: The junction shows a germline mismatch at one end, possibly a read error. This chain links TRBV4-2 with TRBJ1-4, with 7 bases lining up with TRBD1. Germline CDR1 reads LGHNA; CDR2 reads YNFKEQ. The CDR3 runs 19 residues. Here the CDR3 reads CVSSQDLSGQASTNEKLFF. The DNA of the CDR3 is TGTGTCAGCAGCCAAGACCTGTCAGGACAGGCGTCAACTAATGAAAAACTGTTTTTT.

As to this clonotype: An end of the junction differs from the germline gene, which may be a read error. The chain carries TRBV4-1 and TRBJ2-5, with D possibly being TRBD2 (5 bases). This CDR3 comprises 11 residues. Germline V CDR1 and CDR2: MGHRA, YSYEKL. This CDR3 reads CASKQDLGSHF. The CDR3 coding sequence is TGCGCCAGCAAACAAGATCTTGGGAGTCACTTC.

Concerning this clonotype: This clone may be a read error of a much larger clone one base away. The V and J genes are TRBV25-1 and TRBJ2-1; D is ambiguous. Germline V CDR1 and CDR2: MGHDK, SYGVNS. The CDR3 length is 11 residues. The CDR3, as DNA: TGTGCCAGCAGTCTCGGCGATGAGCATTTATTC. Encoded protein: CASSLGDEHLF. Together with reference TRBV25-1 and TRBJ2-1, the CDR3 gives the full variable domain: EADIYQTPRYLVIGTGKKITLECSQTMGHDKMYWYQQDPGMELHLIHYSYGVNSTEKGDLSSESTVSRIRTEHFPLTLESARPSHTSQYLCASSLGDEHLFGPGTRLTVL.

The CDR3 sequence is CALITSGRNGGELFF. CDR3 nucleotides: TGTGCCTTGATAACTAGCGGGAGGAATGGCGGGGAGCTGTTTTTT. The V gene is TRBV30, the J gene TRBJ2-2; 12 bases fit TRBD2. This CDR3 is built from 15 residues. The junction had 10 bases not matched to a gene; V was cut back by 7 bases and J by 7 bases. The germline gives CDR1 GTSNPN, CDR2 SVGIG (reference sequence). Combining the CDR3 with reference TRBV30 and TRBJ2-2 gives the whole variable domain SQTIHQWPATLVQPVGSPLSLECTVEGTSNPNLYWYRQAAGRGLQLLFYSVGIGQISSEVPQNLSASRPQDRQFILSSKKLLLSDSGFYLCALITSGRNGGELFFGEGSRLTVL.

Regarding this clonotype: This may be a read error: a much more frequent sequence differs by one nucleotide. CDR3 in amino acids: CVSSLSPVVNTEAFF. The CDR3 coding sequence is TGTGTCAGCAGCTTGTCCCCAGTAGTGAACACTGAAGCTTTCTTT. V usage is TRBV5-6 and J usage is TRBJ1-1; no firm D call. CDR3 size: 15 residues. Germline CDR1 reads SGHDT; CDR2 reads YYEEEE.

Written as DNA, the CDR3 is TGTGCCAGCACCCCCAGGATTAACTATGGCTACACCTTC. It translates to CASTPRINYGYTF. The chain has TRBV2 and TRBJ1-2; D gene uncertain. V was pared by 7 bases and J by 1 base, with 10 bases between. Germline V gene lookup returns CDR1 SNHLY and CDR2 FYNNEI. The CDR3 runs 13 residues.

This clonotype showed up many times. This chain joins TRBV5-5 and TRBJ2-2, with D tentatively TRBD1 or TRBD2 (5 bases each). V gave up 5 bases and J gave up 4 bases, with 15 bases separating them. Germline V CDR1 and CDR2: SGHKS, YYEKEE (reference sequence). The CDR3 is 15 amino acids. Here the CDR3 reads CASRAGTAFTGELFF. In DNA form, the CDR3 reads TGTGCCAGCAGGGCCGGGACCGCCTTCACCGGGGAGCTGTTTTTT.

Concerning this clonotype: The germline gene is not matched at one end of the junction; a read error may be the cause. V is TRBV29-1 and J is TRBJ2-1, with 8 nucleotides matching TRBD2. Germline CDR1 is SQVTM and CDR2 is ANQGSEA. The CDR3 runs to 13 residues. The CDR3 DNA reads TGCAGCATCAGGGAAGCGGGAGTGAGTGAGCATTTCTTC. Encoded protein: CSIREAGVSEHFF.

The V and J genes are TRBV7-6 and TRBJ2-2, with D tentatively TRBD1 (5 bases). This CDR3 comprises 14 residues. Trimming pared 6 bases from V and 2 bases from J, leaving 10 bases between. From germline, CDR1 is SGHVS and CDR2 FNYEAQ. The DNA for the CDR3 is TGTGCCAGCAGGCAAGACAGCAACACCGGGGAGCTGTTTTTT. It encodes CASRQDSNTGELFF.

Details on this clonotype: At one end, the junction sequence differs from germline, possibly due to a read error. The DNA for the CDR3 is TGTACCAGTAGTTTGGAAGTCGCCTACGAGCAGTACTTC. Residues: CTSSLEVAYEQYF. The chain is built from TRBV19 and TRBJ2-7; D uncertain. The CDR3 contains 13 residues. From germline, CDR1 is LNHDA and CDR2 SQIVND (reference sequence).

Note on this clonotype: This may be a read error, as it is one base from a much larger clone. The rearrangement links TRBV5-1 to TRBJ1-1; 9 nucleotides agree with TRBD1. CDR1 and CDR2 from the germline V gene are SGHRS and YFSETQ. The CDR3 length is 16 residues. The V and J ends lost 4 bases and 0 bases, in that order; junction bases with no gene match: 7. The CDR3 spells CASSRGGTGLNTEAFF. The CDR3 DNA follows: TGCGCCAGCAGCAGGGGAGGGACAGGGTTGAACACTGAAGCTTTCTTT.

The sample holds many counts of this clonotype. V is TRBV20-1 and J is TRBJ2-1; 11 bases are shared with TRBD2. The CDR3 length is 19 residues. V was pared by 0 bases and J by 5 bases, with 15 bases of the junction left unmatched. Germline assignment: CDR1 DFQATT and CDR2 SNEGSKA (reference sequence). CDR3 in DNA: TGCAGTGCTAGAGATGGGGGGAAAGGGACTAGCGGCATTCACAATGAGCAGTTCTTC. Translated, it gives CSARDGGKGTSGIHNEQFF.

Remarks on this clonotype: It is likely a read error, because the conserved phenylalanine at the end of the CDR3 is missing. This rearrangement joins TRBV12-3 or TRBV12-4 to TRBJ2-1; D possibly uses TRBD1 or TRBD2 (5 bases each). The CDR3 covers 18 residues. CDR3 DNA: TGTGCCAGCAGTTTAAGTCGAGTGGGGGACGGCCACTACAATGATCAGTTCTTA. Protein product: CASSLSRVGDGHYNDQFL.

Ten or more counts support this clonotype. This chain connects TRBV12-5 to TRBJ2-7; 14 nucleotides align to TRBD2. Trimming at V came to 4 bases and at J to 1 base, leaving 12 bases not matched to a gene. This CDR3 has 19 amino acids. Germline CDR1 reads LGHNT; CDR2 reads FRNRAP. CDR3 protein: CASGWTGTSGSIRSYEQYF. The CDR3 coding sequence is TGTGCTAGTGGTTGGACCGGGACTAGCGGGAGTATTAGGTCCTACGAGCAGTACTTC.

This clonotype was recorded many times. The chain links TRBV6-2 or TRBV6-3 to TRBJ2-7; D is undetermined. CDR1 is MNHEY and CDR2 is SVGEGT in the germline V gene. This CDR3 is built from 11 residues. V was pared by 0 bases and J by 6 bases, with 3 bases between. The DNA for the CDR3 is TGTGCCAGCAGTTACTCGGGCGAGCAGTACTTC. Residues: CASSYSGEQYF.

About this clonotype: Its ends do not fully match the called genes, so a read error is possible. The CDR3 sequence: CASIHGTSGSTDTQYF. The CDR3 DNA sequence: TGTGCCAGCATCCACGGGACTAGCGGGAGTACAGATACGCAGTATTTC. The chain combines TRBV4-2 with TRBJ2-3, with TRBD2 matching over 14 bases. CDR1 is LGHNA and CDR2 is YNFKEQ in the germline V gene. CDR3 length equals 16 residues.

Comment on this clonotype: This may stem from a read error, because a much larger clone lies one nucleotide away. V is TRBV6-6 and J is TRBJ2-7, with D maybe TRBD2 (5 bases). The J call is doubtful: the DNA matches TRBJ2-1 better. The germline V gene has CDR1 MNHNY and CDR2 SVGAGI (reference sequence). The length of the CDR3 is 13 residues. The CDR3 spells CASRARGTNEQFF. The CDR3 DNA reads TGTGCCAGCAGGGCACGGGGTACCAACGAGCAGTTCTTC.

Turning to this clonotype: The junction does not match germline at one end; this may be a read error. This sequence joins TRBV11-2 and TRBJ2-5; a possible D gene is TRBD2 (5 bases). The CDR3 has 15 amino acids. Germline CDR1 reads SGHAT; CDR2 reads FQNNGV. The CDR3 nucleotides are TGTGCCAGCAGCTTGGTCCCCCCAGGAGGAGATACCCAGTATTTC. Translation: CASSLVPPGGDTQYF.

Turning to this clonotype: A read error may be the cause here, since a much bigger clone is one base away. The chain couples TRBV11-2 to TRBJ1-1; 8 bases are a match to TRBD1. The CDR3 consists of 14 residues. The V gene's germline CDR1 is SGHAT and CDR2 FQNNGV. In DNA, the CDR3 is TGTGCCAACAGCCGAGGACAGGGTTTTAATGAAGCTTTCTTT. This gives the protein CANSRGQGFNEAFF. The full variable domain, its missing parts supplied by reference TRBV11-2 and TRBJ1-1, is EAGVAQSPRYKIIEKRQSVAFWCNPISGHATLYWYQQILGQGPKLLIQFQNNGVVDDSQLPKDRFSAERLKGVDSTLKIQPAKLEDSAVYLCANSRGQGFNEAFFGQGTRLTVV.

J is TRBJ1-2 and V is TRBV6-6, with a possible D match to TRBD1 (6 bases). This CDR3 is 16 amino acids long. The germline V gene encodes CDR1 MNHNY and CDR2 SVGAGI (reference sequence). The germline V and J ends were trimmed by 9 bases and 6 bases, with 26 bases remaining between them. The DNA of the CDR3 is TGTGCCAGAAGTGACCTGGACAGCATTAACAGGAATGGCTACACCTTC. Its translation is CARSDLDSINRNGYTF.

The rearrangement uses TRBV9 and TRBJ1-2; D is uncertain. The CDR3 covers 14 residues. The V end was cut by 0 bases, the J end by 1 base, with 7 bases between. From germline, CDR1 is SGDLS and CDR2 YYNGEE. The CDR3, as DNA: TGTGCCAGCAGCGTAGATCGTGGTAACTATGGCTACACCTTC. This gives the protein CASSVDRGNYGYTF. Based on the CDR3 plus reference TRBV9 and TRBJ1-2, the full variable domain is DSGVTQTPKHLITATGQRVTLRCSPRSGDLSVYWYQQSLDQGLQFLIQYYNGEERAKGNILERFSAQQFPDLHSELNLSSLELGDSALYFCASSVDRGNYGYTFGSGTRLTVV.

This clonotype was counted a single time. Being one base from a much bigger clone, this may be a read error. The rearrangement uses TRBV20-1 and TRBJ2-3; D is perhaps TRBD2 (8 bases). CDR3 length equals 12 residues. CDR1 DFQATT and CDR2 SNEGSKA come from the germline V gene (reference sequence). Here the CDR3 reads CSVGGGTETQYF. The CDR3 nucleotides are TGCAGTGTCGGGGGGGGGACAGAAACGCAGTATTTT.